A single sample gave rise to the 6 T cell receptor beta chains below, sequenced in a study of T cells in women clearing cervical HPV infection (dated by TCRdb to 2017 to 2018). The method behind the library was the immunoSEQ multiplex PCR assay. Not all clones reach the TCRdb copy of this immuneACCESS table, which keeps in-frame sequences only. Checked studies attribute under half of the gap to unresolved V genes and leave the rest unexplained. The sample has fewer than 40,000 clones on record. Approximately 4.8% of the sample is taken by the ten largest. Input material: blood buffy coat. These receptor sequences come from a woman aged 18 to 69 with a cervical HPV16 infection that either progressed to CIN3+ or cleared (not recorded which).

Of note for this clone: The CDR3 goes on 3 residues after the read ends, and that part is filled in from the germline J gene. J is TRBJ1-4 and V is TRBV30; 10 positions agree with TRBD1. The length of the CDR3 is 18 residues. V gave up 5 bases and J gave up 0 bases; unmatched junction bases: 12. CDR1 and CDR2 (germline): GTSNPN, SVGIG (reference sequence). CDR3 sequence reads: CAWRNPGQGLPTNEKLFF. CDR3 DNA, as far as it was read: TGTGCCTGGCGAAATCCGGGACAGGGGCTTCCAACTAATGAAAAA.

Here the CDR3 reads CSARDEGRLGEKLFF. The CDR3 DNA, read in part, is TGCAGTGCTAGAGATGAGGGGAGACTTGGAGAAAAA. The chain has TRBV20-1 and TRBJ1-4; maybe TRBD1 (5 bases). The CDR3 is cut off 3 residues early in the read; its end comes from the germline J gene. V lost 0 bases, J lost 8 bases, and 16 bases lay in between. This CDR3 region has 15 residues. Germline lookup yields CDR1 DFQATT and CDR2 SNEGSKA (reference sequence).

With regard to this clone: Read sequence stops 3 residues before the CDR3 end, and the germline J gene provides the missing end. The chain carries TRBV5-1 and TRBJ1-6; D gene ambiguous. In germline, CDR1 is SGHRS, CDR2 YFSETQ. This CDR3 region has 20 residues. V was shortened by 4 bases and J by 7 bases, with 30 bases between the two germline ends. The chain's CDR3 is CASSLDDRASAGGVNSPLHF. CDR3 bases read: TGCGCCAGCAGCCTAGACGACCGGGCCTCGGCGGGCGGAGTAAATTCACCC.

Regarding this clone: The sequence runs out 3 residues before the end of the CDR3; the remainder is reconstructed from the germline J gene. The chain joins TRBV7-2 to TRBJ1-5; 9 nucleotides align to TRBD1. Germline V gene data show CDR1 as SGHTA and CDR2 as FQGNSA. This CDR3 is built from 15 residues. Trimming removed 6 bases from V and 4 bases from J; junction bases left unmatched: 7. CDR3 DNA (partial): TGTGCCAGCAGGCCTAGTGGGACAGGGAATCAGCCC. It yields the protein CASRPSGTGNQP. The entire CDR3 protein reads CASRPSGTGNQPQHF.

Of note for this clone: The CDR3 extends 3 residues past the end of the read, so its final part is completed from the germline J gene. The chain has TRBV10-3 and TRBJ1-5, with 9 nucleotides matching TRBD1. Trimming at V came to 5 bases and at J to 4 bases, leaving 3 bases not matched to a gene. The CDR3 extends over 14 amino acids. Germline assignment: CDR1 ENHRY and CDR2 SYGVKD. CDR3 DNA (partial): TGTGCCATCAGTACAGACAGGGGGAATCAGCCC. Protein: CAISTDRGNQP. The whole CDR3 protein is CAISTDRGNQPQHF.

With regard to this clone: The read terminates 3 residues before the CDR3 end, so the remaining end is supplied by the germline J gene. J is TRBJ1-2 and V is TRBV28; 7 bases are shared with TRBD1. The germline CDR1 and CDR2 sequences are MDHEN and SYDVKM. J lost 4 bases, V lost 7 bases, and 9 bases had no gene match. The CDR3 has 14 amino acids. The CDR3 here is CASTLPTGLYGYTF. The covered CDR3 bases are TGTGCCAGCACCCTTCCGACAGGGCTCTATGGC.